Below are 14 T cell receptor beta chains sequenced from a single sample in a study of blood T cell repertoires in COVID-19. Only in-frame clones appear in the TCRdb table, and some are missing; sequencing was by immunoSEQ multiplex PCR. The data hold approximately 170,000 clones, with about 85% observed a single time. The specimen sequenced was peripheral blood. Receptor source: a woman older than 75 in a cohort sampled during active or convalescent COVID-19.

The chain recombines TRBV4-1 with TRBJ1-1, with TRBD1 matching 8 bases. The CDR3 runs to 16 residues. CDR1 and CDR2 from the germline V gene are MGHRA and YSYEKL. V was pared by 7 bases and J by 0 bases, with 10 bases of the junction left unmatched. The CDR3 spells CASTRDRRSMNTEAFF. CDR3 coding DNA: TGCGCCAGCACACGGGACAGGAGAAGCATGAACACTGAAGCTTTCTTT.

The genes are TRBV2 and TRBJ2-3; the match to TRBD2 covers 7 bases. From germline, CDR1 is SNHLY and CDR2 FYNNEI. The V segment lost 3 bases and the J segment 6 bases; nucleotides outside the gene matches: 9. This CDR3 region has 15 residues. In DNA, the CDR3 is TGTGCCAGCAGTGAGGTCCCGGGAGGAAGCGATACGCAGTATTTT. This gives the protein CASSEVPGGSDTQYF. Based on the CDR3 plus reference TRBV2 and TRBJ2-3, the full variable domain is EPEVTQTPSHQVTQMGQEVILRCVPISNHLYFYWYRQILGQKVEFLVSFYNNEISEKSEIFDDQFSVERPDGSNFTLKIRSTKLEDSAMYFCASSEVPGGSDTQYFGPGTRLTVL.

The V gene is TRBV19, the J gene TRBJ1-3; D perhaps matches TRBD1 (5 bases). V dropped 7 bases and J dropped 2 bases, with 15 bases sitting between them. The germline CDR1 and CDR2 sequences are LNHDA and SQIVND (reference sequence). The CDR3 covers 15 residues. CDR3 loop: CASMTRALPGNTIYF. The CDR3 DNA reads TGTGCCAGTATGACCAGGGCCCTCCCTGGAAACACCATATATTTT. Full variable domain (rest looked up from reference TRBV19 and TRBJ1-3): DGGITQSPKYLFRKEGQNVTLSCEQNLNHDAMYWYRQDPGQGLRLIYYSQIVNDFQKGDIAEGYSVSREKKESFPLTVTSAQKNPTAFYLCASMTRALPGNTIYFGEGSWLTVV.

The J gene is TRBJ2-3, the V gene TRBV19, with D unclear. The CDR3 length is 15 residues. Germline-derived CDR1 and CDR2 are LNHDA and SQIVND (reference sequence). Trimming shortened V by 1 base and J by 9 bases, and 17 bases separated the two germline ends. The CDR3 region has the DNA TGTGCCAGTAGTATAGGGGCACGGTCCACCGAAACGCAGTATTTT. It is translated as CASSIGARSTETQYF.

The chain is built from TRBV6-1 and TRBJ1-1; D is uncertain. V lost 2 bases, J lost 3 bases, and 19 bases lay in between. This CDR3 region has 17 residues. The germline gives CDR1 MNHNS, CDR2 SASEGT. CDR3 loop: CASSELSPYSGHTEAFF. The CDR3 DNA is TGTGCCAGCAGTGAACTTTCCCCTTACTCAGGTCACACTGAAGCTTTCTTT.

The chain couples TRBV5-5 to TRBJ1-2; D is unresolved. The germline V and J ends were trimmed by 1 base and 4 bases, with 14 bases remaining between them. From germline, CDR1 is SGHKS and CDR2 YYEKEE (reference sequence). CDR3 length: 15 amino acids. The CDR3 region has the DNA TGTGCCAGCAGCTTGAGTCCAGTTATTGGCTATGGCTACACCTTC. This gives the protein CASSLSPVIGYGYTF. Drawing the rest from reference TRBV5-5 and TRBJ1-2, the complete variable domain is DAGVTQSPTHLIKTRGQQVTLRCSPISGHKSVSWYQQVLGQGPQFIFQYYEKEERGRGNFPDRFSARQFPNYSSELNVNALLLGDSALYLCASSLSPVIGYGYTFGSGTRLTVV.

V is TRBV7-9 and J is TRBJ2-7; 8 bases match TRBD1. This CDR3 contains 14 residues. Germline assignment: CDR1 SEHNR and CDR2 FQNEAQ (reference sequence). With V trimmed by 8 bases and J by 1 base, 7 bases remained unmatched. This CDR3 reads CASDRGPPSYEQYF. CDR3 nucleotides: TGTGCCAGCGACAGGGGACCGCCTTCCTACGAGCAGTACTTC.

V is TRBV5-5 and J is TRBJ1-5, with a weak D call TRBD1 (6 bases). Trimming stripped 3 bases from V and 7 bases from J, with 14 bases between. CDR3 length: 14 residues. Per germline, CDR1 SGHKS and CDR2 YYEKEE (reference sequence). DNA for the CDR3: TGTGCCAGCAGCTCAACAGGGTCTAAGCAGCCCCAGCATTTT. Translation: CASSSTGSKQPQHF.

The chain uses TRBV7-6 and TRBJ1-1, with 8 positions matching TRBD1. Trimming took 2 bases from V and 5 from J; bases not matched to a gene: 4. This CDR3 is built from 14 residues. Germline V CDR1 and CDR2: SGHVS, FNYEAQ. CDR3 DNA: TGTGCCAGCAGCTTACAGGGGGCTTCGACTGAAGCTTTCTTT. This translates into CASSLQGASTEAFF.

The chain links TRBV28 to TRBJ1-1, with D unclear. CDR1 MDHEN and CDR2 SYDVKM come from the germline V gene. The CDR3 is made up of 13 amino acids. Trimming took 1 base from V and 2 from J, leaving 5 bases between them. CDR3 sequence (DNA): TGTGCCAGCAGTTTATTTCGTAACACTGAAGCTTTCTTT. It yields the protein CASSLFRNTEAFF. The variable domain in full, with the rest retrieved from reference TRBV28 and TRBJ1-1, is DVKVTQSSRYLVKRTGEKVFLECVQDMDHENMFWYRQDPGLGLRLIYFSYDVKMKEKGDIPEGYSVSREKKERFSLILESASTNQTSMYLCASSLFRNTEAFFGQGTRLTVV.

The chain combines TRBV30 with TRBJ1-1; tentative D call: TRBD1 (6 bases). The CDR3 runs to 13 residues. V was cut by 4 bases and J by 1 base, with 10 bases left in between. Germline CDR1 reads GTSNPN; CDR2 reads SVGIG (reference sequence). The CDR3 DNA reads TGTGCCTGGAACAAGGACAGGAACACTGAAGCTTTCTTT. Encoded protein: CAWNKDRNTEAFF. Supplemented by reference TRBV30 and TRBJ1-1, the full variable domain reads SQTIHQWPATLVQPVGSPLSLECTVEGTSNPNLYWYRQAAGRGLQLLFYSVGIGQISSEVPQNLSASRPQDRQFILSSKKLLLSDSGFYLCAWNKDRNTEAFFGQGTRLTVV.

The CDR3 loop is CASSLGSAAGQPQHF. The CDR3 DNA reads TGTGCCAGCAGCTTAGGGAGTGCTGCGGGACAGCCCCAGCATTTT. This sequence joins TRBV13 and TRBJ1-5, with D unclear. CDR1 is PRHDT and CDR2 is FYEKMQ in the germline V gene (reference sequence). Trimming pared 0 bases from V and 7 bases from J, leaving 13 bases between. The length of the CDR3 is 15 residues.

The chain links TRBV4-3 to TRBJ1-2, with unresolved D. The CDR3 consists of 16 residues. The germline V gene has CDR1 LGHNA and CDR2 YSLEER. Between the trimmed V and J ends, which lost 0 bases and 5 bases, there was a span of 16 bases. For the CDR3, the DNA is TGCGCCAGCAGCCAAGATCGGGTAGGCAACTTATATGGCTACACCTTC. Protein product: CASSQDRVGNLYGYTF.

This sequence joins TRBV5-1 and TRBJ2-3; no clear D gene. Per germline, CDR1 SGHRS and CDR2 YFSETQ. This CDR3 is 15 amino acids long. Trimming took off 0 bases at V and 4 bases at J, with 12 bases between the two ends. CDR3 nucleotides: TGCGCCAGCAGCTTGGATGCCTTCCCAGCAGATACGCAGTATTTT. Protein sequence: CASSLDAFPADTQYF.